The 27 T cell receptor beta chains presented below share a single source sample, sequenced in a study of T cell repertoires in cytomegalovirus infection. MiXCR, run by TCRdb on the reads, gives a single entry per CDR3 protein. The sample yields some 150,000 distinct CDR3 sequences, 20% to 25% seen once. What was sequenced was PBMCs. The source is a human donor in good health (CMV status not recorded). Some clones in this sample may be carry-over from other donors' samples.

This clonotype was detected many times. This chain connects TRBV7-2 to TRBJ2-5, with 11 bases lining up with TRBD2. V lost 5 bases and J lost 2; bases outside the gene matches: 10. Germline V gene lookup returns CDR1 SGHTA and CDR2 FQGNSA. There are 17 residues in the CDR3. CDR3 bases: TGTGCCAGCAGCAAAGGCCTGACTAGCGGGACGCAAGAGACCCAGTACTTC. Encoded protein: CASSKGLTSGTQETQYF.

The chain is built from TRBV7-2 and TRBJ2-1; 7 bases align to TRBD1. Germline V lookup: CDR1 SGHTA, CDR2 FQGNSA. The CDR3 length is 17 residues. After removal of 6 bases from V and 7 bases from J, the junction contained 18 bases not matched to a gene. CDR3 region: CASSLMWGRGKVNEQFF. The CDR3 bases are TGTGCCAGCAGTTTGATGTGGGGCAGGGGGAAGGTGAATGAGCAGTTCTTC.

This clonotype came up a few times. The chain has TRBV3-1 and TRBJ2-5; 8 nucleotides match TRBD1. V gave up 0 bases and J gave up 0 bases; unmatched junction bases: 3. The CDR3 is 16 amino acids. Germline CDR1 and CDR2: LGHDT and YNNKEL (reference sequence). In DNA, the CDR3 is TGTGCCAGCAGCCAAGAGGGGACAGGATACCAAGAGACCCAGTACTTC. Its protein is CASSQEGTGYQETQYF.

This clonotype appeared a few times. Relative to the germline gene, one junction end is altered; a read error may explain this. This chain uses TRBV7-3 with TRBJ2-3, with 8 bases fitting TRBD2. The CDR3 loop spans 15 amino acids. CDR1 SGHTA and CDR2 FQGTGA come from the germline V gene. The CDR3 region has the DNA TGTGCCAGCAGTTTAAGCGGGGGACGCACAGATACGCAGTATTTT. It codes for CASSLSGGRTDTQYF.

This chain links TRBV30 with TRBJ2-6, with D hard to call. Germline V gene sequence: CDR1 GTSNPN, CDR2 SVGIG (reference sequence). Trimming shortened V by 2 bases and J by 4 bases, and 12 bases separated the two germline ends. The CDR3 runs 15 residues. The CDR3 spells CAWSKTLGGANVLTF. The CDR3 coding sequence is TGTGCCTGGAGTAAAACCCTGGGAGGGGCCAACGTCCTGACTTTC.

As to this clonotype: A much larger clone lies one base from this, so it may be a read error. The chain couples TRBV12-3 or TRBV12-4 to TRBJ1-6, with D perhaps matching TRBD1 (5 bases). The CDR3 covers 13 residues. As DNA, the CDR3 is TGTGTCAGCGGCCAGGGTTATAATTCACCCCTCCACTTT. It translates to CVSGQGYNSPLHF.

The CDR3 DNA is TGTGCCAGCGGACTAGCGGGGTACAATGAGCAGTTCTTC. It yields the protein CASGLAGYNEQFF. The V and J genes are TRBV6-2 or TRBV6-3 and TRBJ2-1, with 12 nucleotides matching TRBD2. Trimming removed 8 bases from V and 4 bases from J; junction bases left unmatched: 0. CDR1 is MNHEY, CDR2 SVGEGT, per germline. This CDR3 region has 13 residues.

This chain uses TRBV6-2 or TRBV6-3 with TRBJ2-7, with TRBD1 matching over 9 bases. Germline lookup yields CDR1 MNHEY and CDR2 SVGEGT. The V gene end was trimmed by 4 bases and the J gene end by 5 bases; junction bases not matched to a gene: 6. This CDR3 is built from 14 residues. CDR3: CASSSGTGKDEQYF. CDR3 coding DNA: TGTGCCAGCAGTTCCGGGACAGGGAAGGACGAGCAGTACTTC.

This chain joins TRBV7-3 and TRBJ2-6; 7 bases match TRBD1. Germline V CDR1 and CDR2: SGHTA, FQGTGA. The CDR3 is made up of 16 amino acids. V lost 5 bases to trimming and J lost 2 bases; unmatched junction nucleotides: 6. This CDR3 is CASSVDRTAGANVLTF. In DNA, the CDR3 is TGTGCCAGCAGCGTGGACAGGACGGCTGGGGCCAACGTCCTGACTTTC.

The rearrangement uses TRBV7-6 and TRBJ2-1; D is possibly TRBD2 (6 bases). V lost 1 base, J lost 7 bases, and 14 bases lay in between. Looked up from germline, CDR1 is SGHVS and CDR2 is FNYEAQ. This CDR3 is 15 amino acids long. The CDR3 region has the DNA TGTGCCAGCAGCTTAGTAGGGGACTTCACGAATGAGCAGTTCTTC. It translates to CASSLVGDFTNEQFF.

The chain recombines TRBV28 with TRBJ1-5, with D perhaps TRBD1 (5 bases). From germline, CDR1 is MDHEN and CDR2 SYDVKM. The V and J ends lost 1 base and 6 bases respectively, with 13 bases between them. This CDR3 is 15 amino acids long. Here the CDR3 reads CASSLFQGPSQPQHF. In DNA form, the CDR3 reads TGTGCCAGCAGTTTATTCCAGGGTCCCAGTCAGCCCCAGCATTTT.

This clonotype was counted ten times or more. This chain links TRBV11-2 with TRBJ2-3; D perhaps matches TRBD1 (6 bases). Trimming cost V 5 bases and J 1 base, with 13 bases left between them. From germline, CDR1 is SGHAT and CDR2 FQNNGV. This CDR3 has 15 amino acids. The CDR3 DNA reads TGTGCCAGCAGCCCTGGGACATTCGGCACAGATACGCAGTATTTT. It encodes CASSPGTFGTDTQYF.

CDR3 residues: CASSPPGVNTGELFF. In DNA, the CDR3 is TGTGCCAGCAGTCCCCCGGGGGTGAACACCGGGGAGCTGTTTTTT. The gene calls are TRBV28 and TRBJ2-2, with a possible D match to TRBD2 (6 bases). This CDR3 region has 15 residues. The germline V gene encodes CDR1 MDHEN and CDR2 SYDVKM. V was cut by 5 bases and J by 1 base, with 11 bases left in between. Drawing the rest from reference TRBV28 and TRBJ2-2, the complete variable domain is DVKVTQSSRYLVKRTGEKVFLECVQDMDHENMFWYRQDPGLGLRLIYFSYDVKMKEKGDIPEGYSVSREKKERFSLILESASTNQTSMYLCASSPPGVNTGELFFGEGSRLTVL.

This clonotype showed up just a few times. The chain couples TRBV29-1 to TRBJ2-1; possible D gene TRBD2, 6 bases. Trimming removed 6 bases from V and 7 bases from J, with 16 bases in between. The germline gives CDR1 SQVTM, CDR2 ANQGSEA. CDR3 size: 13 residues. Here the CDR3 reads CSVPSGGENEQFF. For the CDR3, the DNA is TGCAGCGTACCCTCCGGGGGAGAGAATGAGCAGTTCTTC.

The J gene is TRBJ1-5, the V gene TRBV11-2; D is unresolved. V was pared by 1 base and J by 3 bases, with 10 bases between. Germline V CDR1 and CDR2: SGHAT, FQNNGV. The CDR3 totals 15 residues. In nucleotides, the CDR3 is TGTGCCAGCAGCTTAGGTACACAGCTCAATCAGCCCCAGCATTTT. It translates to CASSLGTQLNQPQHF.

This clonotype has just a few counts. This chain joins TRBV4-1 and TRBJ1-2, with D maybe TRBD1 (5 bases). Germline CDR1 is MGHRA and CDR2 is YSYEKL. The CDR3 runs to 12 residues. Trimming took 0 bases from V and 14 from J, leaving 13 bases between them. CDR3 DNA: TGCGCCAGCAGCCAAGATGGGGGGAGAGAAACCTTC. Its translation is CASSQDGGRETF.

This clonotype showed up many times. The gene calls are TRBV7-2 and TRBJ1-1; no firm D call. Germline CDR1 is SGHTA and CDR2 is FQGNSA. The CDR3 contains 14 residues. V lost 5 bases and J 1 base, leaving 11 bases between the germline ends. In DNA, the CDR3 is TGTGCCAGCAGCGAATTCCCAGGGAACACTGAAGCTTTCTTT. Its protein product is CASSEFPGNTEAFF.

This clonotype was seen a single time. A read error may account for a junction end that differs from germline. The J gene is TRBJ2-4, the V gene TRBV5-6; 8 positions match TRBD1. CDR3 length equals 15 residues. The germline CDR1 and CDR2 sequences are SGHDT and YYEEEE. Here the CDR3 reads CAGSQRTGWGNIQYF. CDR3 coding DNA: TGTGCCGGCAGCCAGAGGACAGGGTGGGGAAACATTCAGTACTTC.

This chain connects TRBV23-1 to TRBJ2-1; 8 nucleotides align to TRBD2. TRBV23-1 is an ORF; its function is uncertain. With 2 bases clipped from V and 10 bases from J, the junction kept 1 base outside the gene matches. This CDR3 region has 12 residues. CDR3: CASSQPGGEQFF. The CDR3 bases are TGCGCCAGCAGTCAACCGGGAGGGGAGCAGTTCTTC.

Comments on this clonotype: This sequence may be a read error, since a much larger clone differs from it by one base. The CDR3 sequence is CRVVWPLYRDRGKDTGELFF. Here the CDR3 DNA reads TGCAGAGTTGTCTGGCCCCTTTACCGGGACAGGGGAAAGGACACCGGGGAGCTGTTTTTT. The chain has TRBV29-1 and TRBJ2-2; 10 positions agree with TRBD1. The germline V gene has CDR1 SQVTM and CDR2 ANQGSEA. CDR3 length: 20 residues.

The rearrangement links TRBV20-1 to TRBJ1-2, with D possibly being TRBD1 (6 bases). The CDR3 spans 15 residues. Trimming shortened V by 3 bases and J by 9 bases, and 23 bases separated the two germline ends. Per germline, CDR1 DFQATT and CDR2 SNEGSKA (reference sequence). CDR3 loop: CSARGGPDRFESYTF. CDR3 DNA: TGCAGTGCTAGGGGGGGCCCCGACAGGTTTGAGAGCTACACCTTC.

This clonotype has only a few counts. The J gene is TRBJ2-1, the V gene TRBV29-1, with TRBD2 matching 15 bases. The V gene's germline CDR1 is SQVTM and CDR2 ANQGSEA. The CDR3 totals 18 residues. V was clipped by 3 bases and J by 4 bases; unmatched bases: 10. The CDR3, as DNA: TGCAGCGTTGATCCGGGACTAGCGGGAGGAGCGGTATACAATGAGCAGTTCTTC. Amino acids: CSVDPGLAGGAVYNEQFF.

This clonotype occurred a few times. The chain is built from TRBV11-1 and TRBJ2-1, with TRBD2 identical over 11 bases. The ends lost 3 bases at V and 8 bases at J; junction bases unmatched: 9. Looked up from germline, CDR1 is SGHAT and CDR2 is FQDESV (reference sequence). The CDR3 runs 16 residues. CDR3 bases: TGTGCCAGCAGCTTTAGCGGGAGGGCCCTTTCGGATGAGCAGTTCTTC. This sequence encodes CASSFSGRALSDEQFF.

This clonotype was recorded many times. J is TRBJ2-3 and V is TRBV7-6, with D maybe TRBD1 (6 bases). The V and J ends lost 5 bases and 2 bases respectively, with 20 bases between them. The CDR3 covers 17 residues. From germline, CDR1 is SGHVS and CDR2 FNYEAQ. The CDR3 protein is CASSAGDRPSLTDTQYF. The CDR3 bases are TGTGCCAGCAGCGCAGGGGACCGCCCATCCCTCACAGATACGCAGTATTTT.

The rearrangement joins TRBV7-9 to TRBJ2-1; D is possibly TRBD1 or TRBD2 (5 bases each). From germline, CDR1 is SEHNR and CDR2 FQNEAQ (reference sequence). Trimming stripped 5 bases from V and 8 bases from J, with 19 bases between. CDR3 length: 15 amino acids. The DNA for the CDR3 is TGTGCCAGCAGCCTAGGCGCCAGGGAGTGGGATGAGCAGTTCTTC. As protein: CASSLGAREWDEQFF. The whole variable domain, filled in from reference TRBV7-9 and TRBJ2-1, reads DTGVSQNPRHKITKRGQNVTFRCDPISEHNRLYWYRQTLGQGPEFLTYFQNEAQLEKSRLLSDRFSAERPKGSFSTLEIQRTEQGDSAMYLCASSLGAREWDEQFFGPGTRLTVL.

This clonotype was counted many times. The chain uses TRBV11-1 and TRBJ1-1; no firm D call. The CDR3 totals 14 residues. The V and J ends lost 6 bases and 3 bases respectively, with 14 bases between them. Germline CDR1 is SGHAT and CDR2 is FQDESV (reference sequence). DNA for the CDR3: TGTGCCAGCAGAAATACCGGGAGCCACACTGAAGCTTTCTTT. This codes for CASRNTGSHTEAFF. The entire variable domain, with the rest obtained from reference TRBV11-1 and TRBJ1-1, is as follows: EAEVAQSPRYKITEKSQAVAFWCDPISGHATLYWYRQILGQGPELLVQFQDESVVDDSQLPKDRFSAERLKGVDSTLKIQPAELGDSAMYLCASRNTGSHTEAFFGQGTRLTVV.

The V call is TRBV4-1, the J call TRBJ1-2, with a possible D match to TRBD1 (5 bases). Between the trimmed V and J ends, which lost 0 bases and 8 bases, there was a span of 19 bases. This CDR3 is built from 16 residues. CDR1 and CDR2 from the germline V gene are MGHRA and YSYEKL. The CDR3 sequence is CASSQELKLKGLGYTF. The DNA for the CDR3 is TGCGCCAGCAGCCAAGAGCTTAAATTGAAGGGGCTAGGCTACACCTTC.